This is a list of T cell receptor beta chains from one sample in a study of blood T cell repertoires in COVID-19. Using immunoSEQ multiplex PCR, the repertoire was profiled, and TCRdb retains in-frame clones only, with some absent. This sample has about 120,000 clones, with roughly 91% found just once. Sequencing input: peripheral blood. The origin of the receptors is a man in his fifties or sixties with COVID-19, enrolled during active disease. The CDR3 runs from the conserved cysteine through the conserved F or W. D genes are given only for firm matches. The size of a clone is reported for some rows only, either as once, few or many, or as a class for expanded clones.

D gene,V gene,clone size,J gene,CDR3 protein,CDR3 DNA
-,TRBV4-3,-,TRBJ2-2,CASSQESPDSANTGELFF,TGCGCCAGCAGCCAAGAAAGTCCGGACAGCGCGAACACCGGGGAGCTGTTTTTT
-,TRBV2,-,TRBJ2-3,CASNLAAPSTQYF,TGTGCCAGCAATCTAGCTGCCCCCTCTACGCAGTATTTT
-,TRBV19,few,TRBJ1-3,CASSRRPQGSGNTIYF,TGTGCCAGTAGTAGAAGACCACAGGGATCTGGAAACACCATATATTTT
-,TRBV11-2,-,TRBJ1-3,CASSSRLSSGNTIYF,TGTGCCAGCAGCTCCAGACTGAGCTCTGGAAACACCATATATTTT
-,TRBV6-5,-,TRBJ1-1,CASSTRDSSTEAFF,TGTGCCAGCAGCACCCGCGACAGTAGCACTGAAGCTTTCTTT
TRBD1,TRBV7-9,-,TRBJ2-5,CASSLMQGVQETQYF,TGTGCCAGCAGCTTAATGCAGGGGGTCCAAGAGACCCAGTACTTC
-,TRBV6-6,-,TRBJ1-1,CASTIQGNTEAFF,TGTGCCAGCACTATACAGGGGAACACTGAAGCTTTCTTT
-,TRBV19,-,TRBJ1-2,CASSMGAGYTF,TGTGCCAGTAGTATGGGCGCTGGCTACACCTTC
-,TRBV19,-,TRBJ1-5,CASSIGRYSNQPQHF,TGTGCCAGTAGTATAGGGCGGTATAGCAATCAGCCCCAGCATTTT
-,TRBV4-1,-,TRBJ1-2,CASSPTETYGYTF,TGCGCCAGCAGCCCGACAGAAACCTATGGCTACACCTTC
-,TRBV6-1,-,TRBJ1-3,CASSEALTAGNTIYF,TGTGCCAGCAGTGAAGCGCTTACAGCTGGAAACACCATATATTTT
-,TRBV5-1,once,TRBJ1-6,CASSFGGTEPLHF,TGCGCCAGCAGCTTCGGCGGAACCGAACCCCTCCACTTT
-,TRBV27,-,TRBJ1-5,CASRADSGLSQPQHF,TGTGCCAGCAGAGCCGATTCAGGGTTGAGTCAGCCCCAGCATTTT
-,TRBV27,-,TRBJ2-1,CASRQTLRDYNEQFF,TGTGCCAGCAGGCAGACCCTGCGGGACTACAATGAGCAGTTCTTC
-,TRBV6-9,-,TRBJ2-6,CASSYQRHSGANVLTF,TGTGCCAGCAGTTACCAGCGGCACTCTGGGGCCAACGTCCTGACTTTC
-,TRBV6-1,few,TRBJ1-3,CASSERGREGNSIYF,TGTGCCAGCAGTGAACGGGGAAGAGAGGGAAACTCCATATATTTT
-,TRBV14,once,TRBJ2-1,CASSQNSYNEQFF,TGTGCCAGCAGCCAAAACAGCTACAATGAGCAGTTCTTC
-,TRBV19,-,TRBJ1-5,CASSIDPGARSQPQHF,TGTGCCAGTAGTATAGATCCCGGAGCCCGGAGTCAGCCCCAGCATTTT
TRBD1,TRBV15,once,TRBJ2-2,CATSSTFRTGTTGELFF,TGTGCCACCAGCAGTACCTTCAGGACAGGGACCACCGGGGAGCTGTTTTTT
-,TRBV30,-,TRBJ1-1,CAHRQGNTEAFF,TGTGCCCATCGCCAGGGGAACACTGAAGCTTTCTTT
TRBD2,TRBV28,-,TRBJ2-3,CASSPGGRGGADTQYF,TGTGCCAGCAGTCCTGGTGGGCGGGGGGGCGCAGATACGCAGTATTTT
-,TRBV6-5,-,TRBJ2-2,CASSFWGPNTGELFF,TGTGCCAGCAGTTTCTGGGGGCCTAACACCGGGGAGCTGTTTTTT
TRBD1,TRBV25-1,-,TRBJ1-3,CASSPGGTGNTIYF,TGTGCCAGCAGCCCAGGGGGAACTGGAAACACCATATATTTT
-,TRBV3-1/TRBV3-2,-,TRBJ2-5,CASSLLETQYF,TGTGCCAGCAGCCTACTAGAGACCCAGTACTTC
TRBD1,TRBV7-9,-,TRBJ2-5,CASSLETGKNETQYF,TGTGCCAGCAGCTTGGAGACAGGGAAGAATGAGACCCAGTACTTC
-,TRBV6-4,-,TRBJ2-1,CASSPGGSRNEQFF,TGTGCCAGCAGTCCGGGGGGCAGTCGCAATGAGCAGTTCTTC
TRBD1,TRBV5-1,-,TRBJ1-3,CASSSTGEGNTIYF,TGCGCCAGCAGCTCGACAGGGGAAGGAAACACCATATATTTT
TRBD2,TRBV9,few,TRBJ2-1,CASSVSGGGNEQFF,TGTGCCAGCAGCGTGAGCGGGGGGGGCAATGAGCAGTTCTTC
TRBD1,TRBV12-5,-,TRBJ1-2,CASGLVGGAGGYTF,TGTGCTAGTGGTTTGGTAGGGGGCGCGGGTGGCTACACCTTC
-,TRBV9,-,TRBJ1-1,CASSGTDGNTEAFF,TGTGCCAGCAGCGGGACAGATGGGAACACTGAAGCTTTCTTT
TRBD1,TRBV18,-,TRBJ2-1,CASSPGQGASEQFF,TGTGCCAGCTCACCGGGACAGGGGGCTAGTGAGCAGTTCTTC
-,TRBV21-1,-,TRBJ1-6,CASSKGGDSPLHF,TGTGCCAGCAGCAAAGGGGGGGATTCACCCCTCCACTTT
TRBD1,TRBV4-3,-,TRBJ1-4,CASSQAGGEEKLFF,TGCGCCAGCAGCCAAGCAGGGGGCGAAGAAAAACTGTTTTTT
-,TRBV6-6,-,TRBJ1-1,CASSYGQRNTEAFF,TGTGCCAGCAGTTACGGCCAGCGAAACACTGAAGCTTTCTTT
-,TRBV27,-,TRBJ1-5,CASSSEFHQPQHF,TGTGCCAGCAGCTCGGAGTTCCATCAGCCCCAGCATTTT
-,TRBV5-4,-,TRBJ2-1,CASSLVQGNEQFF,TGTGCCAGCAGCTTGGTCCAGGGGAATGAGCAGTTCTTC
TRBD1,TRBV9,-,TRBJ1-1,CASSQTGTGDTEAFF,TGTGCCAGCAGCCAGACCGGGACAGGGGACACTGAAGCTTTCTTT
-,TRBV6-4,once,TRBJ1-1,CASSPGWNTEAFF,TGTGCCTCATCCCCAGGCTGGAACACTGAAGCTTTCTTT
-,TRBV19,-,TRBJ2-5,CASSMAPDRYQETQYF,TGTGCCAGTAGTATGGCCCCCGACAGGTACCAAGAGACCCAGTACTTC
-,TRBV30,-,TRBJ1-1,CAFGRQTNTEAFF,TGTGCCTTTGGGCGACAGACGAACACTGAAGCTTTCTTT
TRBD1,TRBV7-2,-,TRBJ1-4,CASSPGQGWDEKLFF,TGTGCCAGCAGCCCCGGACAGGGATGGGATGAAAAACTGTTTTTT
-,TRBV3-1/TRBV3-2,-,TRBJ2-4,CASSPRSTQAKNIQYF,TGTGCCAGCAGCCCCCGGTCAACCCAAGCCAAAAACATTCAGTACTTC
-,TRBV4-1,many,TRBJ1-1,CASSLIQARVGTQNTEAFF,TGCGCCAGCAGCCTAATACAAGCAAGGGTCGGGACACAGAACACTGAAGCTTTCTTT
TRBD1,TRBV7-8,-,TRBJ2-1,CASSLFLRTGGNNEQFF,TGTGCCAGCAGCCTTTTTTTGAGGACAGGGGGTAACAATGAGCAGTTCTTC
-,TRBV6-6,-,TRBJ2-5,CASIDSQETQYF,TGTGCCAGCATCGACAGCCAAGAGACCCAGTACTTC
-,TRBV30,-,TRBJ1-6,CASTGSSYNSPLHF,TGTGCCTCGACGGGGAGCTCCTATAATTCACCCCTCCACTTT